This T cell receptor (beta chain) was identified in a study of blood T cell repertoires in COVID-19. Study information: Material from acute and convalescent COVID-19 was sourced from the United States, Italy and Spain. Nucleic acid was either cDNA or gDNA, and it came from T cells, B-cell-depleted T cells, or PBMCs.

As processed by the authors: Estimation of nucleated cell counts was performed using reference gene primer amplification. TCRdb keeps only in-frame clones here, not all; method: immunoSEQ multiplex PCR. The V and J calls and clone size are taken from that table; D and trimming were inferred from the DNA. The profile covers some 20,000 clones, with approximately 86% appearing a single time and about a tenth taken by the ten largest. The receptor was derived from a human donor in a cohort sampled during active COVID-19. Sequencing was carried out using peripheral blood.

The CDR3 is CASSLVAGFTDTQYF. The DNA for the CDR3 is TGTGCCAGCAGCTTAGTAGCGGGATTCACAGATACGCAGTATTTT. V is TRBV7-6 and J is TRBJ2-3, with TRBD2 matching 8 bases. From germline, CDR1 is SGHVS and CDR2 FNYEAQ. Trimming at V came to 1 base and at J to 2 bases, leaving 2 bases not matched to a gene. There are 15 residues in the CDR3.